These T cell receptor beta chains were read from a single sample in a study of cytomegalovirus exposure and HLA in healthy donors. The table came from immunoSEQ multiplex PCR; TCRdb's copy has only in-frame clones and leaves some out. The sample lists approximately 150,000 clones; roughly 89% were seen once. Material: PBMCs. The source is a young woman in good health and CMV-seropositive. Both conserved end residues are part of each CDR3. The D gene is left open where the match is weak. A row's size may be missing; if present it is once, few, many or a size class.

TRBJ2-1 | once | TRBV4-2 | TRBD2 | TGTGCCAGCAGCCAAGATCTAGCGGGAGGGAACAATGAGCAGTTCTTC | CASSQDLAGGNNEQFF
TRBJ1-1 | . | TRBV28 | . | TGTGCCAGCAGTCTACCCTGGACAGACAAAAACACTGAAGCTTTCTTT | CASSLPWTDKNTEAFF
TRBJ2-3 | . | TRBV13 | . | TGTGCCAGCAGCCCAAGTAGCGGCCTCACAGATACGCAGTATTTT | CASSPSSGLTDTQYF
TRBJ2-3 | . | TRBV2 | TRBD2 | TGTGCCAGAACCTTGGGAGGGGCCAGCACAGATACGCAGTATTTT | CARTLGGASTDTQYF
TRBJ2-2 | . | TRBV11-3 | . | TGTGCCAGCAGCCGCCTGAGACAGGCGAACACCGGGGAGCTGTTTTTT | CASSRLRQANTGELFF
TRBJ2-1 | once | TRBV30 | . | TGTGCCTGGAGTGTACAGGCGCACTACAATGAGCAGTTCTTC | CAWSVQAHYNEQFF
TRBJ1-2 | . | TRBV19 | . | TGTGCCAGTAGTATGGCGGCTAACTATGGCTACACCTTC | CASSMAANYGYTF
TRBJ2-5 | . | TRBV18 | . | TGTGCCAGCTCGTTCAGGGGCCAAGAGACCCAGTACTTC | CASSFRGQETQYF
TRBJ1-2 | . | TRBV30 | TRBD1 | TGTGCCTGGAGTGCCCCGGACAGGGGAGGTGGCTACACCTTC | CAWSAPDRGGGYTF
TRBJ1-1 | . | TRBV7-6 | . | TGTGCCAGCAGCTTAGGGGGGGGCACTGAAGCTTTCTTT | CASSLGGGTEAFF
TRBJ2-1 | . | TRBV11-3 | TRBD2 | TGTGCCAGCAGCTTAGCGGGAGGGCCCACAGGTGAGCAGTTCTTC | CASSLAGGPTGEQFF
TRBJ1-1 | . | TRBV10-3 | . | TGTGCCATCAGTGAGTCTATACAGCTGAGTGAAGCTTTCTTT | CAISESIQLSEAFF
TRBJ1-5 | few | TRBV19 | . | TGTGCCAGTAGTATAGTCCTGGACGGGGTGGGTCAGCCCCAGCATTTT | CASSIVLDGVGQPQHF
TRBJ2-1 | . | TRBV6-4 | TRBD2 | TGTGCCAGCAGTCATCGGGGGGGTTTAGATGAGCAGTTCTTC | CASSHRGGLDEQFF
TRBJ2-7 | . | TRBV19 | . | TGTGCCAGTAGTAGGGGGGTTTCGTTTGGCTCCTACGAGCAGTACTTC | CASSRGVSFGSYEQYF
TRBJ1-5 | . | TRBV7-9 | . | TGTGCCAGCAGCTTAGAGGGGATTCAGCCCCAGCATTTT | CASSLEGIQPQHF
TRBJ2-7 | . | TRBV5-6 | TRBD2 | TGTGCCAGCAGCTTGACGGGACTAGCGGGAGACCCCTACGAGCAGTACTTC | CASSLTGLAGDPYEQYF
TRBJ1-5 | once | TRBV19 | . | TGTGCCAGTAGGATACAGGGTAGCAATCAGCCCCAGCATTTT | CASRIQGSNQPQHF
TRBJ2-7 | . | TRBV28 | TRBD2 | TGTGCCAGCAGGCGCTTCCCGGGACTAGCGGGAGTCTCTGGCGAGCAGTACTTC | CASRRFPGLAGVSGEQYF
TRBJ2-7 | . | TRBV11-2 | . | TGTGCCAGCAGCTTAGGAGGTAGCGTACTAGTTCCTTACGAGCAGTACTTC | CASSLGGSVLVPYEQYF
TRBJ1-1 | . | TRBV4-2 | . | TGTGCCAGCAGCCAAGATGGGGACACGAACACTGAAGCTTTCTTT | CASSQDGDTNTEAFF
TRBJ1-5 | . | TRBV18 | TRBD1 | TGTGCCAGCTCAGAGACAGGGGGATGGAATCATCAGCCCCAGCATTTT | CASSETGGWNHQPQHF
TRBJ1-5 | . | TRBV13 | . | TGTGCCAGCAGCTGGGGTGGGGGGGCCCAGCATTTT | CASSWGGGAQHF
TRBJ2-5 | . | TRBV2 | TRBD1 | TGTGCCAGCCAGGACAGGAGACAAGAGACCCAGTACTTC | CASQDRRQETQYF
TRBJ2-1 | . | TRBV30 | . | TGTGCCTGGAGTGTGGCGGGATTTACGCGTTCGGACAATGAGCAGTTCTTC | CAWSVAGFTRSDNEQFF
TRBJ1-5 | . | TRBV27 | . | TGTGCCAGCGGCATCATCCCCCCCGGGGCCGGGAGTCAGCCCCAGCATTTT | CASGIIPPGAGSQPQHF
TRBJ1-1 | . | TRBV9 | . | TGTGCCAGCAGCGTAGCCCAGGGGCCCAACACTGAAGCTTTCTTT | CASSVAQGPNTEAFF
TRBJ2-7 | once | TRBV7-2 | . | TGTGCCAGCAGCCCGCGAGTCGCCTTCTACGAGCAGTACTTC | CASSPRVAFYEQYF
TRBJ2-1 | . | TRBV2 | TRBD1 | TGTGCCAGCAGTGTTCACAGGGGGCAGGACAATGAGCAGTTCTTC | CASSVHRGQDNEQFF
TRBJ2-2 | . | TRBV9 | TRBD2 | TGTGCCAGCAGCGTAGTTAGCGGGGGGAACACCGGGGAGCTGTTTTTT | CASSVVSGGNTGELFF
TRBJ2-7 | . | TRBV6-1 | . | TGTGCCAGCAGTGTTGCTGGGGGGACCTACGAGCAGTACTTC | CASSVAGGTYEQYF
TRBJ2-2 | . | TRBV7-2 | TRBD2 | TGTGCCAGCAGCTTCGATAGCGGGATCCTTGGTACCGGGGAGCTGTTTTTT | CASSFDSGILGTGELFF
TRBJ2-4 | . | TRBV27 | . | TGTGCCAGCAGTTTTGATGAGAAAAACATTCAGTACTTC | CASSFDEKNIQYF
TRBJ2-7 | . | TRBV2 | TRBD2 | TGTGCCAGCAGTAGTCGAGCGGGAGGGATCCCCTACGAGCAGTACTTC | CASSSRAGGIPYEQYF
TRBJ2-1 | . | TRBV4-1 | TRBD2 | TGCGCCAGCAGCCAACCTAGCGGAGGGAGAGGCTATGAGCAGTTCTTC | CASSQPSGGRGYEQFF